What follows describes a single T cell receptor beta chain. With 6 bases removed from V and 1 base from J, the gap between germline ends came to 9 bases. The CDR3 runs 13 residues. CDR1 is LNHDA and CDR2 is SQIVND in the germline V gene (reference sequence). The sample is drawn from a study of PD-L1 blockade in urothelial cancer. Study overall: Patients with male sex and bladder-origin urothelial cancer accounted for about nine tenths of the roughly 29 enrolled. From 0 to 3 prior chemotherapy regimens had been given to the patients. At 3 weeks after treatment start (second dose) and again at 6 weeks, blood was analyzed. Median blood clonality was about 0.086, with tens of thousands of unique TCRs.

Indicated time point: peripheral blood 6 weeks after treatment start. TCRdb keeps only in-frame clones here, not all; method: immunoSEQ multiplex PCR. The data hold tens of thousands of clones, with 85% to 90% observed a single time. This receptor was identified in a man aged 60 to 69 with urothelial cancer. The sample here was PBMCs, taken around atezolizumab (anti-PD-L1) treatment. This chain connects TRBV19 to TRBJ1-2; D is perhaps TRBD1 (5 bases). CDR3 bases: TGTGCCAGTAGAGAGACAGATAACTATGGCTACACCTTC. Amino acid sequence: CASRETDNYGYTF.